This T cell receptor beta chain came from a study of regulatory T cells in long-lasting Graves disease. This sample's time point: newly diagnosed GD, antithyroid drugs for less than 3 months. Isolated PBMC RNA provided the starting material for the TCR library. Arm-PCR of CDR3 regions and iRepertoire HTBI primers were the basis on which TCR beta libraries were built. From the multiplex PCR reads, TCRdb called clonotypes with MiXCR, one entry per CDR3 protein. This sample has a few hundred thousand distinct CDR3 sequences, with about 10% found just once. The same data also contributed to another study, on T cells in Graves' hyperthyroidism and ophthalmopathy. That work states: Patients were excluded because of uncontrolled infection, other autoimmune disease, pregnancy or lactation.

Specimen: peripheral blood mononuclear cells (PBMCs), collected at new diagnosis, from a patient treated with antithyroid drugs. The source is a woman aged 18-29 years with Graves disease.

The CDR3 loop reads CASRQGTTDTQYF. CDR3 in DNA: TGTGCCAGTCGACAGGGAACCACAGATACGCAGTATTTT. The chain carries TRBV19 and TRBJ2-3, with 7 bases that match TRBD1. The CDR3 is 13 residues long. Germline V CDR1 and CDR2: LNHDA, SQIVND (reference sequence). The junction had 4 bases not matched to a gene; V was cut back by 8 bases and J by 2 bases.